The T cell receptor (beta chain) described here comes from a study of cytomegalovirus exposure and HLA in healthy donors (dated by TCRdb to 2016 to 2017). With respect to the entire study: According to an earlier analysis of around 600 of the donors, about 180 million T cells yielded some 110 million unique TCR beta sequences and 276 Gb of sequence data. Typing coverage varied by locus: about 629-640 donors for A, B, C, DRB1 and DQB1; roughly 500 for DQA1; about 600 for DPA1; more than 450 for DPB1. To study patterns of TCR occurrence, a later analysis re-analyzed previously published TCR beta repertoires from 666 donors and added high-resolution HLA genotyping. In a later genetic analysis, genome-wide SNP genotypes for 398 of the 666 donors were used, and that subset was treated as a discovery cohort. The study aimed to test whether cataloging public T cell receptors could reveal signatures of past pathogen exposure. HLA typing covered class I and class II loci at four-digit resolution. All discovery cohort repertoires had been generated using a single sequencing platform. Among the roughly 390 genotyped donors, more than 70% belonged to the genetic ancestry cluster associated with self-reported Caucasian donors. In addition to the first cohort of hundreds of subjects, a separate validation cohort of approximately 130 different subjects was used. Donor age, sex, ethnicity and CMV serostatus were compiled together with the repertoire data. Rather than drawing on any new phenotypic data, the later analysis identified candidate immune exposures from TCR beta sequences and the way those sequences occurred across donors. Using immunosequencing, the study profiled T cell repertoires from around 680 subjects and related those repertoires to cytomegalovirus serostatus. Five DR-DQ haplotypes were handled as single units for association and clustering, since linkage in the cohort was strong. High-throughput TCR immunosequencing, statistical association of individual TCRs with disease status, and machine learning were combined to predict cytomegalovirus infection status. Among about 400 genotyped donors of the cohort, an average of roughly 230,000 unique TCR beta nucleotide sequences was sequenced per donor, of which 15% to 20% were non-productive. In an earlier analysis of over 550 of the donors, high-throughput TCR beta sequencing was used to judge whether each TCR beta V gene segment behaved as functional or pseudogenic. An early release covering around 630 HLA-typed donors comprised approximately 300 gigabases of sequencing data and 65 million to 100 million unique TCR sequences.

The cohort comprised more than 550 healthy bone marrow donors. Cohort members were all nominally healthy when sampled, although unrecorded immune exposures were likely present. The donor tested CMV seronegative, placing the donor among the approximately 360 seronegative members of the cohort. Each donor provided a peripheral blood sample, and peripheral blood mononuclear cells were used for TCR beta sequencing. The Qiagen DNeasy Blood Extraction Kit was used to extract genomic DNA from the blood cell samples. The paper's findings and limits, for the study overall: When HLA alleles, especially DR and DQ, strongly co-occurred, attributing TCR associations to individual alleles was difficult. A few of the identified cytomegalovirus-associated TCR beta chains were confirmed in vitro to be specific for cytomegalovirus antigens. In both the original and validation cohorts, the classifier was reported to diagnose cytomegalovirus status with high specificity and sensitivity. It was suggested by the authors that the approach could potentially be generalized to other disease states and immunological phenotypes. According to a later analysis, most CMV-associated TCR beta chains appeared to be HLA-restricted, and the HLA associations seemed to be driven largely by CMV exposure. The earlier analysis of 587 of the donors excluded approximately 17 rarely observed V segments, including chromosome 9 orphons, because counts were too low. An earlier analysis of around 500 of the donors showed that most TCR beta V segments appeared in productive rearrangements either about 87% or about 30% of the time, which broadly matched IMGT annotations. In a later genetic analysis, a missense DCLRE1C variant was associated with V-gene and J-gene trimming of TCR beta chains, and the association was replicated in an independent cohort. Correlated functional status among segregating V segments might reflect linkage disequilibrium, but an unknown experimental factor could not be ruled out. Specific HLA alleles were associated with 15,000 to 20,000 TCR beta sequences at a false discovery rate of 0.05 in a later analysis. A cluster of highly shared sequence variants was judged likely to represent a technical artifact of the sequencing pipeline. Roughly uniform sequencing depth across donors was assumed in presence/absence analyses, although this assumption may not hold. A further reported finding was that TCR beta sequences accurately predicted the HLA-A and HLA-B alleles for most subjects in the first cohort. Across donors, most TCR sequences were observed very rarely, whereas some public TCRs were present in many individuals. Because some donors lacked HLA typing at each locus, the association tests relied only on the typed subset. In the study, 164 TCR beta chains were listed as associated with cytomegalovirus. The only immune exposure information available for the cohort was CMV serostatus. In a later analysis, HLA-associated TCR beta chains were found to be more clonally expanded and to have lower generation probabilities than equally common non-associated chains. A later analysis found that TCR association rates varied across HLA loci, with DRB1 alleles showing the most associated TCRs and HLA-C alleles the fewest. In a later analysis, several top co-occurrence clusters were reported to appear linked to parvovirus B19, influenza, CMV and Epstein-Barr virus. In this cohort, only TCR beta chains were sequenced, and detectable features were limited by the absence of alpha or paired-chain data. Some IMGT-functional V segments, including TRBV6-2 and TRBV6-3, could not be distinguished by the 87-base-pair reads and were therefore excluded. According to a later genetic analysis, donors in an Asian-associated ancestry cluster had fewer N-insertions in productive TCRs than the roughly 670-donor mean.

Library method: the immunoSEQ multiplex PCR assay. The multiplex PCR relied on a mix of 60 forward primers for TCR Vbeta segments and 13 reverse primers for TCR Jbeta segments. The CDR3 region of rearranged TCR beta genes was amplified from genomic DNA by a multiplex PCR assay. The amplified TCR beta libraries were sequenced on the Illumina HiSeq System as 87-base-pair reads. The paper's processing steps were these. Across the 666 repertoires, a later analysis counted 80 million or so unique TCR beta chains, 9.5 million to 12 million of which were shared by at least two donors. A nearest-neighbor algorithm error-corrected the raw reads and collapsed the reads into unique sequences, merging closely related sequences to remove PCR and sequencing errors. CDR3 sequences were aligned to IMGT reference sequences to assign V, D and J gene segments. For a sequence to be retained, a match of at least six nucleotides was required to both a V gene segment and a J gene segment. A rearrangement was called productive if the CDR3 had no stop codons and remained in frame with V and J, and every other rearrangement was called non-productive. Following IMGT convention, CDR3 was defined as the stretch from the second conserved V-encoded cysteine to the conserved J-encoded phenylalanine. Sequences without an unambiguous match to a single V gene segment were excluded from the earlier analysis of 450 to 650 of the donors. In an earlier analysis of around 590 of the donors, a V segment was called functional when productive rearrangements were above 56.7%, and segregating when the standard deviation between donors exceeded 5%. A statistical classification framework was developed to diagnose cytomegalovirus status using the catalog of TCR beta chain sequences. A later analysis assigned V and J genes by comparing TCR nucleotide sequences with IMGT/GENE-DB human TR gene sequences. Using the TCRdist pipeline, a later analysis assigned CDR3 sequences along with most-parsimonious VDJ recombination scenarios. A later analysis defined each TCR beta chain by its CDR3 amino acid sequence plus V-gene family, and excluded reads lacking a unique V-gene family. A later analysis removed several hundred highly shared, low-generation-probability nucleotide sequences to deal with suspected cross-contamination and a sequencing artifact. For each public chain, a later analysis derived a clonal expansion index from normalized ranks of inferred template counts within each repertoire. Generation probabilities in a later analysis came from a VDJ recombination model fitted to out-of-frame rearrangements, and those results were checked against IGoR. Hypergeometric tests were used in a later analysis to score TCR-TCR, TCR-HLA and TCR-CMV co-occurrence, with a repertoire-size bias correction applied to the TCR pairs. A later analysis estimated false discovery rates by permuting HLA or CMV assignments 20 times. In a later analysis, co-occurring TCRs were grouped using DBSCAN, and TCRdist sequence similarity was added for clustering within HLA-allele-positive subsets. Repertoires with fewer than 30,000 or more than 120,000 public chains, plus five repertoires with anomalous nucleotide sharing, were excluded from co-occurrence clustering. The clones in this table, taken by TCRdb from immuneACCESS, are in-frame only. Not every clone is retained; where verified, under half of the shortfall comes from an unresolved V gene, and the cause of the rest is unknown. The DNA was the basis for D and trimming; V, J and clone size are from that table. The sample includes about 160,000 clones, with roughly 87% observed a single time. 0.8% to 1% of the sample is held by the ten biggest clonotypes.

Points on this clone: Its specific antigen is unknown. There are no base qualities to consult, and no much larger clone falls within one base.

Looking up the germline V gene yields CDR1 KGHSH and CDR2 LQKENI. The junction shows trimming of 5 bases on V and 2 bases on J, and the gene matches do not reach 8 bases of it. Including the terminal cysteine and phenylalanine, the CDR3 comprises 15 residues. Only the CDR3 DNA stays, 45 bases, in frame from base 1. This clonotype was obtained from a woman in her 30s in good health and CMV-seronegative. Rearrangement joined TRBV18 to TRBJ2-7, with 8 bases matching TRBD1. Sequenced material: PBMCs. The nucleotide sequence reads as follows: TGTGCCAGCTCAGATCGGGGGACAGGTGCCTACGAGCAGTACTTC. Its protein reads: CASSDRGTGAYEQYF. Extended through the reference TRBV18 and TRBJ2-7 proteins, this CDR3 yields the full variable domain: NAGVMQNPRHLVRRRGQEARLRCSPMKGHSHVYWYRQLPEEGLKFMVYLQKENIIDESGMPKERFSAEFPKEGPSILRIQQVVRGDSAAYFCASSDRGTGAYEQYFGPGTRLTVT.